This TCR beta chain was observed in a study of blood T cell repertoires in COVID-19 (dated by TCRdb to 2019 to 2021). In the study overall: Samples from collaborators originated in the United States, Italy and Spain and spanned both the acute and convalescent phases of COVID-19. Sample metadata almost always included a de-identified subject ID, COVID-19 status, age in years and sex. Samples came from the ongoing ImmuneRACE study (first 160 participants) plus 1,254 subjects from 6 global collaborators. The repertoires were released in a freely available public database meant as a resource for research on the immune response to SARS-CoV-2. Where available, HLA class I and class II types were taken from metadata supplied by the sample provider and were not determined by assay-based typing. The prospective study material was composed of cDNA or gDNA derived from T cells, B-cell-depleted T cells, or PBMCs. Deeply sampled blood TCRbeta repertoires from subjects exposed to, actively infected with, or recovered from COVID-19 were included in the dataset. The full study reports these points: The amount of clinical and demographic metadata varied by source and participant and was provided uncurated.

The collaborating institutions used their own protocols to collect whole blood in K2EDTA tubes. For TCRbeta analysis, collaborators shipped samples as frozen whole blood, isolated PBMCs, or DNA extracted from either of those sample types. Based on the germline V gene, the CDR1 and CDR2 sequences are SGHRS and YFSETQ. Measured from the cysteine to the phenylalanine, the CDR3 is 14 residues long. Of the read, only the CDR3 DNA is kept; its 42 bases are in frame from base 1. V is shortened by 4 bases, J by 10 bases, and the region joining them spans 18 bases. The immunoSEQ Assay, a bias-controlled multiplex PCR, was used to amplify TCRbeta CDR3 regions from genomic DNA. Per the original workflow: The number of nucleated cells in each sample was estimated from the amplification of reference gene primers within the assay. To quantify the absolute abundance of each unique TCRbeta CDR3 rearrangement, sequence reads were collapsed and filtered. For each sample, productive Simpson clonality was calculated as the square root of Simpson's diversity index over productive rearrangements. TCRdb's version of the immuneACCESS table is confined to in-frame rearrangements and falls short of the full clone set. An unresolved V gene accounts for under half of the shortfall where checked; the remainder is of unknown origin. The V and J calls and clone size are taken from that table; D and trimming were inferred from the DNA. The sample data list about 130,000 clones, and roughly 87% of these were observed just once. The top ten clones comprise approximately 6.6% of the sample.

Points on this clone: The antigen it binds to is not known. No qualities accompany the bases; no much larger clone lies one base away.

Sequenced sample: peripheral blood. The chain is encoded by TRBV5-1 joined to TRBJ2-1; a tentative D call is TRBD2 (5 bases match). The clonotype comes from an elderly man with active or convalescent COVID-19. The CDR3 region reads CASSPEASLREQFF. The DNA sequence is given as TGCGCCAGCAGCCCGGAGGCCTCTTTACGGGAGCAGTTCTTC.